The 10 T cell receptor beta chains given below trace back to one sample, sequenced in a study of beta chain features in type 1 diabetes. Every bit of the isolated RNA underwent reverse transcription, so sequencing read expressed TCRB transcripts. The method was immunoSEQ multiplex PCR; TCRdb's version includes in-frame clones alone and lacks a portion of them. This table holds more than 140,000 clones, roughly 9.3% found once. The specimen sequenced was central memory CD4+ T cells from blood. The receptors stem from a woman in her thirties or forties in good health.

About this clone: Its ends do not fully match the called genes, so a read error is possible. Here the CDR3 reads CASRCRDSSF. CDR3 sequence (DNA): TGTGCCAGCAGATGCCGGGACAGCAGCTTC. The chain combines TRBV7-9 with TRBJ1-2, with 7 bases aligning to TRBD1. The germline V gene has CDR1 SEHNR and CDR2 FQNEAQ (reference sequence). The CDR3 totals 10 residues.

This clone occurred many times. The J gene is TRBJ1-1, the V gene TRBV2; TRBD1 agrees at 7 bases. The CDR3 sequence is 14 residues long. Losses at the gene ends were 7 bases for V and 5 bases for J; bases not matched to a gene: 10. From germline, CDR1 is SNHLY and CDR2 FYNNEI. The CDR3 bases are TGTGCCAGCATCTCACAGGGGTCTGGGACTGAAGCTTTCTTT. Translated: CASISQGSGTEAFF.

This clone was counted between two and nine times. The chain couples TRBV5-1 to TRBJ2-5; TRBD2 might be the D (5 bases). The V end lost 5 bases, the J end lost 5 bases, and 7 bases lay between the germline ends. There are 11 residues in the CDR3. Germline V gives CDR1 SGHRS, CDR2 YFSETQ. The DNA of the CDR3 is TGCGCCAGCAGTGGGGAGGAGACCCAGTACTTC. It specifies CASSGEETQYF.

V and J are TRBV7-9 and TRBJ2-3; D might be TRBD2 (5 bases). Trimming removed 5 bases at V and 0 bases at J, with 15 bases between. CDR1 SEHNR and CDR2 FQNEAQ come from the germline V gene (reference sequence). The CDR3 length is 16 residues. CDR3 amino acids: CASSPWTGASTDTQYF. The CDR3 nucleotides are TGTGCCAGCAGCCCCTGGACTGGAGCGAGCACAGATACGCAGTATTTT.

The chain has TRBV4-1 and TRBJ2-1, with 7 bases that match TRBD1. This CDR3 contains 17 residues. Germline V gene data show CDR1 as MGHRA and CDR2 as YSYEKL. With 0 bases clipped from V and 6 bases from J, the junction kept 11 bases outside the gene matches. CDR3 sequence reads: CASSQDLSGGRFNEQFF. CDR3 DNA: TGCGCCAGCAGCCAAGATCTATCAGGGGGTCGTTTCAATGAGCAGTTCTTC.

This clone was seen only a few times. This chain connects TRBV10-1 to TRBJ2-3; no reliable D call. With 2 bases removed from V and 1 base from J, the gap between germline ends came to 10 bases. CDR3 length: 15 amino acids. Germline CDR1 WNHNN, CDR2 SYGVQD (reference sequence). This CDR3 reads CASSENTPGTDTQYF. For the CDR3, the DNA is TGCGCCAGCAGTGAGAACACACCAGGCACAGATACGCAGTATTTT.

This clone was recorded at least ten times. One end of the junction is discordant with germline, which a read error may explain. This CDR3 is CASSTGRTKEKLFF. The CDR3 DNA reads as TGCGCCAGCAGCACGGGACGGACTAAAGAAAAACTGTTTTTT. This rearrangement joins TRBV5-1 to TRBJ1-4; possible D gene TRBD1, 5 bases. Germline CDR1 SGHRS, CDR2 YFSETQ. The CDR3 is 14 amino acids.

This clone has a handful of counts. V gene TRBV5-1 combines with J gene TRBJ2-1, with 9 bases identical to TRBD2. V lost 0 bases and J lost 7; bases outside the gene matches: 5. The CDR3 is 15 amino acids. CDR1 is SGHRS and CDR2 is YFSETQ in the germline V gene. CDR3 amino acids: CASSLVRGGRNEQFF. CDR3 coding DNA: TGCGCCAGCAGCTTGGTGCGGGGGGGCCGAAATGAGCAGTTCTTC.

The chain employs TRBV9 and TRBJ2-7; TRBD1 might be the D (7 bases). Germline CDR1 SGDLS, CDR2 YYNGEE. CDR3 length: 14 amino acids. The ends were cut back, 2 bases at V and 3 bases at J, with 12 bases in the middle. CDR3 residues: CASSVGGGLYEQYF. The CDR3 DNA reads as TGTGCCAGCAGCGTTGGAGGGGGCCTCTACGAGCAGTACTTC.

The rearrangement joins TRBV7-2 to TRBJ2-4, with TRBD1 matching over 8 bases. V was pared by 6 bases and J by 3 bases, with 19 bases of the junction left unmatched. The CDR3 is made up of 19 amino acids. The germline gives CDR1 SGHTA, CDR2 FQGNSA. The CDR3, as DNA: TGTGCCAGCAGGAGGCCCGGGACAGGAAACAAAAGGAGCAAAAACATTCAGTACTTC. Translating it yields CASRRPGTGNKRSKNIQYF.